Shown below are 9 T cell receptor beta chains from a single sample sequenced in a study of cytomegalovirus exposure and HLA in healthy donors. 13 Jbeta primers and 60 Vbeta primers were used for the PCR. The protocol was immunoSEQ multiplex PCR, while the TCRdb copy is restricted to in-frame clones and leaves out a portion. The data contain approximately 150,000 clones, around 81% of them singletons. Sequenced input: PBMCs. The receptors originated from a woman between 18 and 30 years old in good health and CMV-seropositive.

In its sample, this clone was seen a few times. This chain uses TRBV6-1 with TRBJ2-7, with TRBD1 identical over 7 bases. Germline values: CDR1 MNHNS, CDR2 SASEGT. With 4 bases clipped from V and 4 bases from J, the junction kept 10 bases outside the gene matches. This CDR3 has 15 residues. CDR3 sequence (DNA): TGTGCCAGCAGTGGGCCCGACAGGGCTATTTACGAGCAGTACTTC. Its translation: CASSGPDRAIYEQYF.

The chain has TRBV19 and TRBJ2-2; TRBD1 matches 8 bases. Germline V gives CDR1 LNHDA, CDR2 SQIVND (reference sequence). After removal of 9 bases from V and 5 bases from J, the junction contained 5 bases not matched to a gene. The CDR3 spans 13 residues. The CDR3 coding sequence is TGTGCCAGCCGGACAGGGCAAACCGGGGAGCTGTTTTTT. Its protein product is CASRTGQTGELFF. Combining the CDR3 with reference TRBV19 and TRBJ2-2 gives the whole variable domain DGGITQSPKYLFRKEGQNVTLSCEQNLNHDAMYWYRQDPGQGLRLIYYSQIVNDFQKGDIAEGYSVSREKKESFPLTVTSAQKNPTAFYLCASRTGQTGELFFGEGSRLTVL.

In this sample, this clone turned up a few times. The CDR3 reads CASSENRPGVRETQYF. In nucleotides, the CDR3 is TGTGCCAGCAGTGAAAACCGCCCGGGGGTTAGAGAGACCCAGTACTTC. This chain links TRBV6-1 with TRBJ2-5, with D maybe TRBD2 (6 bases). Trimming shortened V by 2 bases and J by 4 bases, and 17 bases separated the two germline ends. The CDR3 runs 16 residues. Germline CDR1 reads MNHNS; CDR2 reads SASEGT.

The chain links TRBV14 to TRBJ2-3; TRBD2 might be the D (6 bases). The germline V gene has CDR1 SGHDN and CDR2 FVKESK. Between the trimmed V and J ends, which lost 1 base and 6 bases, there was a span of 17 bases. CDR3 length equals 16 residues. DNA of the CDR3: TGTGCCAGCAGCCAAGGATCCGCGGGGTCCGTGGATACGCAGTATTTT. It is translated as CASSQGSAGSVDTQYF.

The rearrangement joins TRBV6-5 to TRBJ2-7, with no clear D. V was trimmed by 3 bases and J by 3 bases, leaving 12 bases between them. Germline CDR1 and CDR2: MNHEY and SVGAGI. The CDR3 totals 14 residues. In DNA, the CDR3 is TGTGCCAGCAGTTATGACGGCGGAAACTACGAGCAGTACTTC. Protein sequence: CASSYDGGNYEQYF.

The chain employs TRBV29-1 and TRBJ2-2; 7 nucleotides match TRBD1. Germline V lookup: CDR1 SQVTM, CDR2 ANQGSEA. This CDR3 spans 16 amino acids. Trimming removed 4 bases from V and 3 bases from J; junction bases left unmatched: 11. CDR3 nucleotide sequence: TGCAGCGTTGGACAGGGTTTTTCGGGTTACACCGGGGAGCTGTTTTTT. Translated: CSVGQGFSGYTGELFF.

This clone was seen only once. In DNA, the CDR3 is TGTGCCACCGGACTCGGCCTCTACAATGAGCAGTTCTTC. Residues: CATGLGLYNEQFF. The chain is built from TRBV19 and TRBJ2-1, with TRBD2 as a possible D gene (5 bases). The length of the CDR3 is 13 residues. V was pared by 10 bases and J by 3 bases, with 13 bases between. Looked up from germline, CDR1 is LNHDA and CDR2 is SQIVND (reference sequence).

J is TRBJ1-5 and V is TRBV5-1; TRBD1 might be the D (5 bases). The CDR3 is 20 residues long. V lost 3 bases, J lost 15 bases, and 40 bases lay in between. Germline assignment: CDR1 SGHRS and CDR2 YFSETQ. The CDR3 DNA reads TGCGCCAGCAGCTCCTGGGGAGAACTCCAACCCCGGGGGGAATCAGCCCCATGGCATTTT. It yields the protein CASSSWGELQPRGESAPWHF.

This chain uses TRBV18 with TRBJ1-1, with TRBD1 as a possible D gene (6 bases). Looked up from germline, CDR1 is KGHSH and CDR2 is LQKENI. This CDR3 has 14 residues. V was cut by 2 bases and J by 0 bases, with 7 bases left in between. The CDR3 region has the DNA TGTGCCAGCTCACCAGGGGGCATGAACACTGAAGCTTTCTTT. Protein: CASSPGGMNTEAFF.